A selection of T cell receptor beta chains follows, all from one sample in a study of pediatric ulcerative colitis. Some clones are missing from TCRdb's copy, which holds only in-frame ones; the method was immunoSEQ multiplex PCR. The sample records about 64,000 clones, about 90% being singletons. Sequenced material: blood. These receptors were taken from a boy aged 5-17 years with severe ulcerative colitis. The CDR3 runs from the conserved cysteine through the conserved F or W. D genes are given only for firm matches. Part of the rows lack a size; the others show once, few, many or a class for expanded clones.

V: TRBV2; D: .; J: TRBJ1-4; size: .; CDR3: CASSGEGLGEKLFF; DNA: TGTGCCAGCAGTGGGGAAGGCCTAGGAGAAAAACTGTTTTTT
V: TRBV15; D: .; J: TRBJ2-7; size: .; CDR3: CATSGGGSGSYEQYF; DNA: TGTGCCACCAGCGGGGGTGGCTCAGGCTCCTACGAGCAGTACTTC
V: TRBV29-1; D: .; J: TRBJ2-7; size: .; CDR3: CSAPGAPYEQYF; DNA: TGCAGCGCCCCCGGGGCCCCCTACGAGCAGTACTTC
V: TRBV5-1; D: .; J: TRBJ2-3; size: .; CDR3: CASSFDPAGRTDTQYF; DNA: TGCGCCAGCAGCTTTGATCCGGCAGGGCGAACAGATACGCAGTATTTT
V: TRBV7-2; D: .; J: TRBJ2-1; size: .; CDR3: CASSPRYQHNEQFF; DNA: TGTGCCAGCAGCCCCCGCTACCAGCACAATGAGCAGTTCTTC
V: TRBV9; D: TRBD2; J: TRBJ2-3; size: .; CDR3: CASSPSQAGERTDTQYF; DNA: TGTGCCAGCAGCCCAAGTCAAGCGGGAGAACGAACAGATACGCAGTATTTT
V: TRBV30; D: TRBD2; J: TRBJ2-1; size: .; CDR3: CAWSVLAGKDEQFF; DNA: TGTGCCTGGAGTGTATTAGCGGGAAAGGACGAGCAGTTCTTC
V: TRBV19; D: .; J: TRBJ1-3; size: .; CDR3: CATRTSGNTIYF; DNA: TGTGCCACCCGGACGTCTGGAAACACCATATATTTT
V: TRBV15; D: .; J: TRBJ2-3; size: .; CDR3: CATSRERVDTQYF; DNA: TGTGCCACCAGCAGGGAAAGGGTAGATACGCAGTATTTT
V: TRBV10-2; D: TRBD2; J: TRBJ2-2; size: .; CDR3: CASRGLAGGPDLGELFF; DNA: TGCGCCAGCAGGGGACTAGCGGGAGGTCCGGATCTCGGGGAGCTGTTTTTT
V: TRBV7-9; D: .; J: TRBJ2-7; size: .; CDR3: CASSLEALRTYEQYF; DNA: TGTGCCAGCAGCTTAGAAGCACTACGAACCTACGAGCAGTACTTC
V: TRBV7-9; D: .; J: TRBJ1-2; size: few; CDR3: CASSFGTEYGYTF; DNA: TGTGCCAGCAGCTTTGGGACCGAGTATGGCTACACCTTC
V: TRBV19; D: .; J: TRBJ2-5; size: .; CDR3: CASNNWETQYF; DNA: TGTGCCAGTAATAATTGGGAGACCCAGTACTTC
V: TRBV13; D: .; J: TRBJ2-7; size: once; CDR3: CASSLRQNSYEQYF; DNA: TGTGCCAGCAGCTTAAGACAGAATTCCTACGAGCAGTACTTC
V: TRBV19; D: .; J: TRBJ2-7; size: .; CDR3: CASSIPNAGSYEQYF; DNA: TGTGCCAGTAGCATCCCGAATGCGGGCTCCTACGAGCAGTACTTC
V: TRBV6-6; D: TRBD2; J: TRBJ2-7; size: .; CDR3: CASMSSGYEQYF; DNA: TGTGCCAGCATGTCTAGCGGGTACGAGCAGTACTTC
V: TRBV5-1; D: TRBD1; J: TRBJ1-3; size: .; CDR3: CASSPQGWGNTIYF; DNA: TGCGCCAGCAGCCCACAGGGGTGGGGAAACACCATATATTTT
V: TRBV5-8; D: TRBD2; J: TRBJ2-1; size: .; CDR3: CASSLDGTSLFHTNEQFF; DNA: TGTGCCAGCAGCTTGGACGGGACTAGCCTCTTTCACACCAATGAGCAGTTCTTC
V: TRBV23-1; D: .; J: TRBJ2-7; size: .; CDR3: CARASRPATGHDF; DNA: TGCGCCAGAGCGAGTCGCCCAGCGACCGGGCATGACTTC
V: TRBV11-2; D: .; J: TRBJ2-5; size: .; CDR3: CASSLAKETQYF; DNA: TGTGCCAGCAGCTTAGCCAAAGAGACCCAGTACTTC
V: TRBV4-1; D: .; J: TRBJ2-1; size: .; CDR3: CASSQKGVSSYNEQFF; DNA: TGCGCCAGCAGCCAAAAGGGCGTTAGCTCCTACAATGAGCAGTTCTTC
V: TRBV7-2; D: TRBD2; J: TRBJ2-1; size: .; CDR3: CASSLNPGGLYNEQFF; DNA: TGTGCCAGCAGCTTGAATCCGGGAGGACTCTACAATGAGCAGTTCTTC
V: TRBV10-3; D: .; J: TRBJ2-3; size: .; CDR3: CAIGGGTEGTDTQYF; DNA: TGTGCCATCGGGGGCGGGACAGAGGGGACAGATACGCAGTATTTT
V: TRBV5-6; D: .; J: TRBJ2-5; size: .; CDR3: CASSLGSSQETQYF; DNA: TGTGCCAGCAGCTTGGGGAGTAGCCAAGAGACCCAGTACTTC
V: TRBV2; D: .; J: TRBJ2-2; size: .; CDR3: CAGERANTGELFF; DNA: TGTGCCGGTGAGCGGGCGAACACCGGGGAGCTGTTTTTT
V: TRBV27; D: .; J: TRBJ2-2; size: .; CDR3: CASSSEGTNTGELFF; DNA: TGTGCCAGCAGTTCGGAGGGGACGAACACCGGGGAGCTGTTTTTT
V: TRBV19; D: .; J: TRBJ1-1; size: .; CDR3: CASSKSQGNTEAFF; DNA: TGTGCCAGTAGTAAATCACAGGGGAACACTGAAGCTTTCTTT
V: TRBV7-9; D: TRBD2; J: TRBJ2-7; size: .; CDR3: CASREGLSYEQYF; DNA: TGTGCCAGTCGGGAGGGGCTCAGCTACGAGCAGTACTTC